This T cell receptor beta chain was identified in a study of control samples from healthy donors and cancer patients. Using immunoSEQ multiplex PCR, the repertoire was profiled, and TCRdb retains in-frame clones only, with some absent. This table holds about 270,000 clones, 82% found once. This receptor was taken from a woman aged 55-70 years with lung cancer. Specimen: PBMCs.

The chain's CDR3 is CASSLGGAVNEQFF. In nucleotides, the CDR3 is TGTGCCAGCAGCTTAGGCGGGGCGGTCAATGAGCAGTTCTTC. The V call is TRBV11-3, the J call TRBJ2-1, with a tentative D call TRBD2 (6 bases). The germline gives CDR1 SGHNT, CDR2 YENEEA. This CDR3 has 14 residues. The V end lost 1 base, the J end lost 6 bases, and 10 bases lay between the germline ends.